Listed here is a single TCR beta chain. The data derive from a study of blood T cell repertoires in COVID-19. Across the whole study: Sample material is recorded as cDNA or gDNA derived from T cells, B-cell-depleted T cells, or PBMCs.

The germline gives CDR1 SGHRS, CDR2 YFSETQ. Trimming took 0 bases from V and 7 from J; bases not matched to a gene: 4. The CDR3 consists of 14 residues. As originally analysed: Amplification with reference gene primers provided the estimates of nucleated cell counts. Clones were sequenced by immunoSEQ multiplex PCR, and TCRdb holds only the in-frame ones, with some missing. The V and J calls and clone size come from that table; D and trimming were worked out from the DNA. The top ten clones hold about 7% of a sample with roughly 150,000 clones, roughly 88% of them seen once. The sequenced sample was peripheral blood. The chain links TRBV5-1 to TRBJ1-5, with 7 bases fitting TRBD1. The TCR originated in a woman in her forties or fifties in a cohort sampled during active or convalescent COVID-19. Here the CDR3 reads CASSLEGARQPQHF. The CDR3 DNA sequence: TGCGCCAGCAGCTTGGAGGGGGCACGACAGCCCCAGCATTTT.